This TCR beta chain was captured in a study of technical replicates of blood from a few donors. V lost 3 bases, J lost 1 base, and 8 bases stayed unmatched. Per germline, CDR1 SGHDN and CDR2 FVKESK. This CDR3 has 16 amino acids. Data came from immunoSEQ multiplex PCR; TCRdb stores just in-frame clones and leaves some out. The sample contains tens of thousands of clones, 94% of which appear only once. The sequenced sample was T cells isolated from PBMCs. The J gene is TRBJ1-1, the V gene TRBV14; 7 bases fit TRBD1. This clonotype was obtained from a human donor in good health. CDR3 amino acids: CASSHFLTGRNTEAFF. CDR3 coding DNA: TGTGCCAGCAGCCACTTCTTGACAGGGAGGAACACTGAAGCTTTCTTT.